This is a list of T cell receptor beta chains from one sample in a study of radiation and T cells in renal cell carcinoma. The assay was immunoSEQ multiplex PCR, and TCRdb's table has in-frame clones only and misses some. Of tens of thousands of clones listed, about 86% are singletons. The sequences come from blood, collected from a patient whose treatment included radiotherapy and nephrectomy. Receptor source: a woman in her forties or fifties with renal cell carcinoma. The CDR3 runs from the conserved cysteine through the conserved F or W. The D gene is left open where the match is weak. Expanded clones get a size class; other rows say once, few or many, or leave the size out.

>TRBD1|TRBJ2-2|TRBV6-1|-|15
CASRGTGALTGELFF
TGTGCCAGCAGGGGGACAGGGGCGCTCACCGGGGAGCTGTTTTTT
>TRBD2|TRBJ2-1|TRBV19|-|16
CASTRSIPLAGGHQFF
TGTGCCAGTACCCGGTCTATCCCCTTAGCGGGAGGGCATCAGTTCTTC
>-|TRBJ2-1|TRBV5-4|-|13
CASSLSLGNEQFF
TGTGCCAGCAGCTTGTCGTTAGGCAATGAGCAGTTCTTC
>-|TRBJ2-5|TRBV2|-|11
CASRDSPGQYF
TGTGCCAGCCGCGACTCCCCGGGCCAGTACTTC
>TRBD1|TRBJ2-7|TRBV5-1|-|15
CASSGGQGVGYEQYF
TGCGCCAGCAGCGGGGGACAGGGGGTTGGATACGAGCAGTACTTC
>-|TRBJ2-5|TRBV15|-|16
CATSARGALSLETQYF
TGTGCCACCAGCGCCCGCGGGGCGCTCTCCCTAGAGACCCAGTACTTC
>-|TRBJ2-5|TRBV2|-|13
CASLPGSGETQYF
TGTGCCAGCTTACCGGGGTCGGGGGAGACCCAGTACTTC
>-|TRBJ2-5|TRBV29-1|-|14
CSVRGLLTQETQYF
TGCAGCGTAAGAGGACTACTCACACAAGAGACCCAGTACTTC
>TRBD2|TRBJ2-3|TRBV27|once|16
CASSSSQRGAVDTQYF
TGTGCCAGCAGTTCCAGCCAGCGGGGGGCTGTAGATACGCAGTATTTT
>-|TRBJ2-1|TRBV4-2|-|15
CASSLLGGSYNEQFF
TGTGCCAGCAGCCTTCTAGGGGGCTCCTACAATGAGCAGTTCTTC
>-|TRBJ2-3|TRBV4-3|-|15
CASSQDRGRTDTQYF
TGCGCCAGCAGCCAAGATAGGGGACGCACAGATACGCAGTATTTT
>-|TRBJ1-5|TRBV9|-|15
CASSVEGDYNQPQHF
TGTGCCAGCAGCGTAGAGGGCGATTATAATCAGCCCCAGCATTTT
>-|TRBJ2-3|TRBV7-9|-|15
CASSFGTGITDTQYF
TGTGCCAGCAGCTTTGGTACCGGGATCACAGATACGCAGTATTTT
>TRBD1|TRBJ2-3|TRBV19|-|13
CASNRGRQDTQYF
TGTGCCAGTAACAGGGGGCGACAGGATACGCAGTATTTT
>TRBD2|TRBJ2-7|TRBV5-4|-|16
CASSLGAGGQSYEQYF
TGTGCCAGCAGCTTGGGAGCGGGGGGGCAGTCCTACGAGCAGTACTTC
>TRBD2|TRBJ2-3|TRBV7-2|-|16
CASIPVRGGREDTQYF
TGTGCCAGCATCCCGGTGCGGGGGGGCCGTGAAGATACGCAGTATTTT
>TRBD2|TRBJ2-1|TRBV6-1|-|15
CASSDSGASYNEQFF
TGTGCCAGCAGTGATAGCGGGGCCTCCTACAATGAGCAGTTCTTC
>TRBD2|TRBJ2-3|TRBV29-1|-|12
CSARGGTDTQYF
TGCAGCGCCCGGGGAGGGACAGATACGCAGTATTTT
>TRBD2|TRBJ2-2|TRBV7-2|-|16
CASRERDYPGTGELFF
TGTGCCAGCAGAGAGCGGGACTACCCAGGGACCGGGGAGCTGTTTTTT
>-|TRBJ1-1|TRBV28|-|12
CASSLPRTEAFF
TGTGCCAGCAGTTTACCGCGGACTGAAGCTTTCTTT
>TRBD2|TRBJ2-2|TRBV6-5|-|16
CASSLTGLRNTGELFF
TGTGCCAGCAGTTTAACGGGACTAAGGAACACCGGGGAGCTGTTTTTT
>-|TRBJ1-1|TRBV19|-|16
CASSISAGEGNTEAFF
TGTGCCAGTAGTATATCCGCCGGGGAGGGAAACACTGAAGCTTTCTTT
>-|TRBJ1-1|TRBV4-3|-|16
CASSKDRAGMGTEAFF
TGCGCCAGCAGCAAAGATCGGGCGGGTATGGGGACTGAAGCTTTCTTT
>TRBD1|TRBJ2-5|TRBV9|-|17
CASSVARPPGQGETQYF
TGTGCCAGCAGCGTAGCTAGGCCGCCAGGACAGGGAGAGACCCAGTACTTC
>-|TRBJ2-5|TRBV19|-|15
CASNSGRGRGVTQYF
TGTGCCAGTAACTCCGGGAGGGGGCGCGGGGTGACCCAGTACTTC
>-|TRBJ1-1|TRBV5-6|-|16
CASRDGLLRGNTEAFF
TGTGCCAGCAGGGACGGGTTGCTCAGGGGAAACACTGAAGCTTTCTTT
>-|TRBJ1-4|TRBV11-2|-|13
CASTRQFNEKLFF
TGTGCCAGCACACGACAGTTTAATGAAAAACTGTTTTTT
>TRBD1|TRBJ2-7|TRBV10-3|few|11
CAISRTGEQYF
TGTGCCATCAGTAGGACAGGGGAGCAGTACTTC